The 7 T cell receptor beta chains below were found in one sample sequenced in a study of blood T cell repertoires in COVID-19. TCRdb's table, derived via immunoSEQ multiplex PCR, lists solely in-frame clones and lacks some. Of around 480,000 clones in the sample, about 91% were seen once. The sequenced sample consisted of peripheral blood. Receptors originate from a woman in her forties or fifties with COVID-19, enrolled during active disease.

The chain employs TRBV3-1 (or the pseudogene TRBV3-2) and TRBJ2-7; D is possibly TRBD1 (6 bases). V was clipped by 1 base and J by 6 bases, with 10 bases between them. This CDR3 region has 13 residues. Germline CDR1 reads LGHDT; CDR2 reads YNNKEL (reference sequence). CDR3 region: CASSQGPGVEQYF. DNA for the CDR3: TGTGCCAGCAGCCAAGGGCCAGGGGTCGAGCAGTACTTC.

This rearrangement joins TRBV5-1 to TRBJ1-4; 7 bases match TRBD1. CDR1 and CDR2 (germline): SGHRS, YFSETQ. The ends lost 4 bases at V and 7 bases at J; junction bases unmatched: 10. The CDR3 spans 15 residues. Here the CDR3 DNA reads TGCGCCAGCAGCCCCGAAGGCAGGGGGTTTGAAAAACTGTTTTTT. It translates to CASSPEGRGFEKLFF.

The chain uses TRBV5-6 and TRBJ2-1; possibly TRBD1 for D (6 bases). V was pared by 0 bases and J by 6 bases, with 13 bases between. The CDR3 extends over 15 amino acids. Germline loops: CDR1 SGHDT, CDR2 YYEEEE. CDR3 sequence (DNA): TGTGCCAGCAGCTTGGTCGGCAGGGGTTCCAATGAGCAGTTCTTC. Its translation: CASSLVGRGSNEQFF.

This sequence joins TRBV12-1 and TRBJ1-2. TRBV12-1 is a pseudogene locus. CDR3 length: 13 residues. The CDR3 reads CASSFGRDYGYTF. CDR3 DNA sequence: TGTGCCAGCAGCTTTGGTCGGGACTATGGCTACACCTTC.

V and J are TRBV4-2 and TRBJ2-5; tentatively, D is TRBD2 (6 bases). Germline CDR1 reads LGHNA; CDR2 reads YNFKEQ. The CDR3 totals 14 residues. Trimming left V 4 bases short and J 1 base short, with 10 bases between. The CDR3 here is CASSPEGFQETQYF. DNA of the CDR3: TGTGCCAGCAGCCCGGAGGGCTTCCAAGAGACCCAGTACTTC.

The chain links TRBV21-1 to TRBJ2-2; the table's D call TRBD1 went unverified against the DNA. TRBV21-1 is given as a pseudogene. The CDR3 extends over 21 amino acids. CDR3 region: CASSKALGRARLVCYSGELFF. In nucleotides, the CDR3 is TGTGCCAGCAGCAAAGCGCTGGGCAGGGCCAGGCTGGTGTGTTACTCCGGGGAGCTGTTTTTT.

The gene calls are TRBV2 and TRBJ2-7; D is undetermined. This CDR3 spans 13 amino acids. The V end was cut by 4 bases, the J end by 0 bases, with 7 bases between. CDR1 SNHLY and CDR2 FYNNEI come from the germline V gene. The CDR3 reads CASSGDSSYEQYF. The CDR3 nucleotides are TGTGCCAGCAGTGGAGACTCCTCCTACGAGCAGTACTTC.